The entry below describes one T cell receptor beta chain. Trimming cost V 5 bases and J 4 bases, with 20 bases left between them. Germline V gene lookup returns CDR1 SGHAT and CDR2 FQNNGV. The length of the CDR3 is 16 residues. Categorization into cohorts depended on clinical history that participants reported. These data are taken from a study of blood T cell repertoires in COVID-19. Profiling relied on immunoSEQ multiplex PCR, and the TCRdb table lists in-frame clones only, not all of them. The repertoire includes 150,000 to 200,000 clones, around 84% of them detected once, and 3.2% sits in the top ten.

The material sequenced was PBMCs or T cells enriched from blood (not recorded which). The sequence was obtained from a woman aged 25 to 39 who had been exposed to COVID-19. This chain connects TRBV11-2 to TRBJ1-1, with D perhaps TRBD1 (6 bases). CDR3 region: CASSPHSGQGTTEAFF. CDR3 DNA: TGTGCCAGCAGCCCCCACTCCGGGCAGGGGACCACTGAAGCTTTCTTT.